This is a list of T cell receptor delta chains from one sample in a study of delta chain sequences of gamma delta T cells. TCRdb repeated clone calling on the 5' RACE reads with CATT. The sample consists of about 2,600 delta-chain clones, about 5.5% of them appearing once. The sequenced material came from either unsorted cells or a sorted T cell fraction (not recorded which). These receptors came from a human donor in good health. Both conserved end residues are part of each CDR3. The D gene is left open where the match is weak. The size entry is marked missing in some rows and otherwise reads once, few, many or a size class.

clone size	J gene	D gene	V gene	CDR3 protein	CDR3 DNA
.	TRDJ1	TRDD3	TRDV2	CACDSLLGDKEDDKLIF	TGTGCCTGTGACTCCTTACTGGGGGATAAGGAGGACGATAAACTCATCTTT
many	TRDJ1	.	TRDV1	CALGKTRATDKLIF	TGTGCTCTTGGGAAAACACGCGCCACCGATAAACTCATCTTT
many	TRDJ1	TRDD3	TRDV2	CACDFLGDTTDKLIF	TGTGCCTGTGACTTCCTGGGGGATACGACCGATAAACTCATCTTT
.	TRDJ1	TRDD3	TRDV1	CALGEIWSNSFNLGAWGIFMGTDKLIF	TGTGCTCTTGGGGAAATTTGGTCCAACTCGTTCAACTTAGGTGCGTGGGGGATTTTTATGGGCACCGATAAACTCATCTTT
.	TRDJ1	TRDD3	TRDV2	CACDTLQTGGNEGADKLIF	TGTGCCTGTGACACCCTACAAACTGGGGGCAATGAGGGAGCCGATAAACTCATCTTT
many	TRDJ1	TRDD3	TRDV2	CACDTLLGDTHYTDKLIF	TGTGCCTGTGACACCTTACTGGGGGATACGCATTACACCGATAAACTCATCTTT
few	TRDJ1	TRDD3	TRDV2	CACDSVLGAKMIGMTDKLIF	TGTGCCTGTGACTCTGTACTGGGGGCTAAGATGATAGGGATGACCGATAAACTCATCTTT
many	TRDJ1	TRDD3	TRDV2	CACDSLGDTFVGDKLIF	TGTGCCTGTGATTCCCTGGGGGATACGTTCGTGGGCGATAAACTCATCTTT
large	TRDJ1	.	TRDV2	CACFAAGMEPDKLIF	TGTGCCTGTTTCGCGGCTGGTATGGAACCCGATAAACTCATCTTT
large	TRDJ3	.	TRDV2	CACDAIDRGSINQMFF	TGTGCCTGTGACGCGATTGATCGGGGATCAATCAATCAGATGTTTTTC
few	TRDJ1	TRDD3	TRDV1	CALGELPGTMTGGYFNTDKLIF	TGTGCTCTTGGGGAACTCCCAGGAACAATGACAGGGGGATACTTTAACACCGATAAACTCATCTTT
many	TRDJ1	.	TRDV3	CALKPREGSLYTDKLIF	TGTGCCTTAAAGCCACGTGAGGGATCCTTGTACACCGATAAACTCATCTTT
few	TRDJ1	.	TRDV1	CALGDSTDKLIF	TGTGCTCTTGGGGACTCGACCGATAAACTCATCTTT
medium-sized	TRDJ1	.	TRDV2	CACDAMGNTDKLIF	TGTGCCTGTGACGCTATGGGGAATACCGATAAACTCATCTTT
.	TRDJ1	.	TRDV2	CACDRLGARTVTAQLFFGNLYTDKLIF	.